This TCR beta chain comes out of a study of blood T cells in healthy people across ages. Points from the study as a whole: Long-lived donors had more naive CD4+ cells and higher diversity than aged donors.

A sample-barcoded 5' primer and a J-beta primer mix were used in a second PCR of about 7 to 12 cycles. All cDNA molecules were each tagged by a template-switch adaptor with 12 random nucleotides. CDR3-containing paired-end reads numbering at least 2.5 million came from each sample. TCRdb itself ran the 5' RACE reads through MiXCR, one entry per CDR3 protein. The data hold around 1,500,000 distinct CDR3 sequences, with 25% to 30% observed a single time. Details on this clonotype: Its specificity is unknown.

The CDR3 runs to 14 residues. Trimming removed 3 bases at V and 8 bases at J, with 15 bases between. CDR1 and CDR2 from the germline V gene are SGHNT and YYREEE (reference sequence). J is TRBJ2-1 and V is TRBV5-4; TRBD2 is a possible D gene (5 bases). Sequencing was done on a sample of blood. The source of this sequence is a woman under 40 in good health. In DNA, the CDR3 is TGTGCCAGCAGCTCGATGACTAAGTATGATGAGCAGTTCTTC. Translation: CASSSMTKYDEQFF.